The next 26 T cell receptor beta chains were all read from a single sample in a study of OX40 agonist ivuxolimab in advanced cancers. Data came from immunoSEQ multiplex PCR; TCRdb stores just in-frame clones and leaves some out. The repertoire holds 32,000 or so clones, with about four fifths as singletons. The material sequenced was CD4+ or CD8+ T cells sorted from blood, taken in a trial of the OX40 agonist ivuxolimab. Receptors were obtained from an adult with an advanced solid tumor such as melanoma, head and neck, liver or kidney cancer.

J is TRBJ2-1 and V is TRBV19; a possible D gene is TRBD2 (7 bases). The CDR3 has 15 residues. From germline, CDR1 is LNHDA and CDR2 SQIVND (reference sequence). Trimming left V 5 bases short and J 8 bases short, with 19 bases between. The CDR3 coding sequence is TGTGCCAGTAGTGCCTTCTTGGGAGGGGGGGATGAGCAGTTCTTC. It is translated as CASSAFLGGGDEQFF.

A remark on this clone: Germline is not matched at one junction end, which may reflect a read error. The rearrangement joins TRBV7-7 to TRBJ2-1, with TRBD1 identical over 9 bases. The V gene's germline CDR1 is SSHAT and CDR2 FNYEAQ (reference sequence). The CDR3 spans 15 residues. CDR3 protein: CASSSGTGPYNEQFF. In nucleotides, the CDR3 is TGTGCTAGCAGCTCCGGGACAGGGCCTTACAATGAGCAGTTCTTC. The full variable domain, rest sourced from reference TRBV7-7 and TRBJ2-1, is GAGVSQSPRYKVTKRGQDVTLRCDPISSHATLYWYQQALGQGPEFLTYFNYEAQPDKSGLPSDRFSAERPEGSISTLTIQRTEQRDSAMYRCASSSGTGPYNEQFFGPGTRLTVL.

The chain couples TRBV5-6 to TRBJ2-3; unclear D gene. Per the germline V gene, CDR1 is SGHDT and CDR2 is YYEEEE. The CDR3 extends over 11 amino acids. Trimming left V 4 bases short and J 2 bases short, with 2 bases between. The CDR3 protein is CASSVTDTQYF. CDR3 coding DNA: TGTGCCAGCAGCGTCACAGATACGCAGTATTTT.

The CDR3 reads CASRTGEGYGYTF. DNA for the CDR3: TGTGCCAGCAGGACAGGGGAGGGGTATGGCTACACCTTC. The J gene is TRBJ1-2, the V gene TRBV28, with 8 positions matching TRBD1. The germline gives CDR1 MDHEN, CDR2 SYDVKM. The junction had 5 bases not matched to a gene; V was cut back by 6 bases and J by 5 bases. The CDR3 is 13 residues long.

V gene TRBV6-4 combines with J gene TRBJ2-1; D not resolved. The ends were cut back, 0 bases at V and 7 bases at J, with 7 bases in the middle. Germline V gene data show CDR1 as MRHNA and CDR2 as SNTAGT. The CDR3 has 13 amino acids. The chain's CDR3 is CASSDSRGNEQFF. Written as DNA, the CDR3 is TGTGCCAGCAGTGACTCGCGTGGGAATGAGCAGTTCTTC.

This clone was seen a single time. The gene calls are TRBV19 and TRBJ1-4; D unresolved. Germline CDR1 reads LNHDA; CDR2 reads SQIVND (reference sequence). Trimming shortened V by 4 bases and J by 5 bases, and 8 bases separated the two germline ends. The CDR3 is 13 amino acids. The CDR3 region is CASSSRTNEKLFF. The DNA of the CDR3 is TGTGCCAGTAGTAGCAGGACCAATGAAAAACTGTTTTTT.

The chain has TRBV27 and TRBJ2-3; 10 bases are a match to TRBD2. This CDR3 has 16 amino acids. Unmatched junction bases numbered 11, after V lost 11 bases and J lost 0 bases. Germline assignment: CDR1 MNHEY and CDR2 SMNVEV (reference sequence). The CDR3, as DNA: TGTGCCGGTGGACTAGCGGTTCTTTCTAGCACAGATACGCAGTATTTT. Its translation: CAGGLAVLSSTDTQYF.

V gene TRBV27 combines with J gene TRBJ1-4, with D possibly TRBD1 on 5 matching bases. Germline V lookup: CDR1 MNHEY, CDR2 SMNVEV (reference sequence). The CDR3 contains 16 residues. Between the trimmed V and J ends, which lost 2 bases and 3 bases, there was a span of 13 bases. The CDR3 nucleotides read TGTGCCAGCAGTTTAAGTGGGGCAGCGGCTAATGAAAAACTGTTTTTT. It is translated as CASSLSGAAANEKLFF.

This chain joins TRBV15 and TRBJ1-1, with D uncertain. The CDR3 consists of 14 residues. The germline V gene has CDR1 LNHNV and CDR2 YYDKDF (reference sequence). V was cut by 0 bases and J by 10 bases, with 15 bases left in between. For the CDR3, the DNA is TGTGCCACCAGCAGAGATCCTACGGGATGGATAGCTTTCTTT. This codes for CATSRDPTGWIAFF.

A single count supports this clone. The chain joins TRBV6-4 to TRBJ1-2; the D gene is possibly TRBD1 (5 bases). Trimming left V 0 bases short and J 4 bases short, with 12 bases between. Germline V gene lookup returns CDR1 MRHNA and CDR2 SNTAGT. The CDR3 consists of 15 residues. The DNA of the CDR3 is TGTGCCAGCAGTGACTCCACGGGGGAATTCTATGGCTACACCTTC. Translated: CASSDSTGEFYGYTF.

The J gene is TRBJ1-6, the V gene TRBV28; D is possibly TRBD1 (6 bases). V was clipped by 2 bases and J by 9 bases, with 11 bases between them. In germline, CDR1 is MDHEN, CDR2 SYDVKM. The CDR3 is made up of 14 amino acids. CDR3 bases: TGTGCCAGCAGTTTAACGGGGGGCCGTTCACCCCTCCACTTT. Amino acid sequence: CASSLTGGRSPLHF.

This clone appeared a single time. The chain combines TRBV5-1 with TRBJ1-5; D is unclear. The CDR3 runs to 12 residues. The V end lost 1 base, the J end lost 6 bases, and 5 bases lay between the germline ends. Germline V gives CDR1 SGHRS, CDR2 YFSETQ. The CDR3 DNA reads TGCGCCAGCAGCTTGCACGGTCAGCCCCAGCATTTT. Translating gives CASSLHGQPQHF.

Here the CDR3 DNA reads TGCGCCAGCAGTCCCCCAGAGACTAGCGGTACTTGGGGGACCCAGTACTTC. This sequence encodes CASSPPETSGTWGTQYF. The chain joins TRBV5-1 to TRBJ2-5, with TRBD2 matching 9 bases. After removal of 5 bases from V and 7 bases from J, the junction contained 18 bases not matched to a gene. Germline CDR1 SGHRS, CDR2 YFSETQ. The CDR3 totals 17 residues.

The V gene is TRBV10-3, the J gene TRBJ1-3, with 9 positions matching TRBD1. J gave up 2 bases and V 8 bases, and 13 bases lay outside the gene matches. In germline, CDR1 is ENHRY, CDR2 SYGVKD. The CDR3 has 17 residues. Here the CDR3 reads CAIATGGSSQTGNTIYF. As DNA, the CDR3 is TGTGCCATCGCGACAGGGGGTAGCTCCCAAACTGGAAACACCATATATTTT.

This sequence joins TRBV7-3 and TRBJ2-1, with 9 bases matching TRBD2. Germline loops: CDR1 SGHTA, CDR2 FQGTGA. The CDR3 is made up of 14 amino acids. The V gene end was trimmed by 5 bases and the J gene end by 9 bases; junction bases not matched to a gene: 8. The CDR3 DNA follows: TGTGCCAGCAGCGCGCGAGGGACTAGCCCTGAGCAGTTCTTC. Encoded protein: CASSARGTSPEQFF.

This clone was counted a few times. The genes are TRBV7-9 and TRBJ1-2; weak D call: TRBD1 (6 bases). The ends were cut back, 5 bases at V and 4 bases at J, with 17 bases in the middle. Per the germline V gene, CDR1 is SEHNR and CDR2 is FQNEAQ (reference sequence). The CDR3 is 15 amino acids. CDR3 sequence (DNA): TGTGCCAGCAGCACCACCACAGGGACCTCCTATGGCTACACCTTC. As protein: CASSTTTGTSYGYTF.

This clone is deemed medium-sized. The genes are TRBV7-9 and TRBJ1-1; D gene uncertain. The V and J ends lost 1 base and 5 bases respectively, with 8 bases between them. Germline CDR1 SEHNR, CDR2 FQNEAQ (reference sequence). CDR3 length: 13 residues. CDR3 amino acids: CASSLGVETEAFF. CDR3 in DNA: TGTGCCAGCAGCTTAGGCGTGGAGACTGAAGCTTTCTTT. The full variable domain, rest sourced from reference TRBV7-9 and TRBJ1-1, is DTGVSQNPRHKITKRGQNVTFRCDPISEHNRLYWYRQTLGQGPEFLTYFQNEAQLEKSRLLSDRFSAERPKGSFSTLEIQRTEQGDSAMYLCASSLGVETEAFFGQGTRLTVV.

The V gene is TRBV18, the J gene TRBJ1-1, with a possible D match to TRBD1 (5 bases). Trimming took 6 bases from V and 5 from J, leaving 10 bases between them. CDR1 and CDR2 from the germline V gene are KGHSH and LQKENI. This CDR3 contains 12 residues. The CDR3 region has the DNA TGTGCCAGCTCCCAAGGGGAAACTGAAGCTTTCTTT. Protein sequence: CASSQGETEAFF.

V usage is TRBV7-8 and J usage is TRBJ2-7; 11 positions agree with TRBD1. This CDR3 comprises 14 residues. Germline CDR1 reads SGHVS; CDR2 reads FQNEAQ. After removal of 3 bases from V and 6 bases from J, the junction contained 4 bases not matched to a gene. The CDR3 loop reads CASSLGQGEGEQYF. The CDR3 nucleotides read TGTGCCAGCAGCTTGGGACAGGGGGAGGGCGAGCAGTACTTC.

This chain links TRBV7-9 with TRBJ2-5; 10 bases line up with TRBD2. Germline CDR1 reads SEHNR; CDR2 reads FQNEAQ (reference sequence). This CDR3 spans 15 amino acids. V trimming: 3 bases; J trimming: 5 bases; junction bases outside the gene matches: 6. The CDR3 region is CASSFQGSGRETQYF. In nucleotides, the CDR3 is TGTGCCAGCAGCTTCCAGGGTAGCGGGAGGGAGACCCAGTACTTC.

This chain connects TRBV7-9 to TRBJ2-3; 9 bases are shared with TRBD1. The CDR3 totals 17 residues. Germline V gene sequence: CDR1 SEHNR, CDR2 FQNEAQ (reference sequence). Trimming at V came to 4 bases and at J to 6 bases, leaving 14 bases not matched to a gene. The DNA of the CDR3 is TGTGCCAGCAGCTCCCCAATAACAGGGGGCTTTGGGGATACGCAGTATTTT. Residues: CASSSPITGGFGDTQYF.

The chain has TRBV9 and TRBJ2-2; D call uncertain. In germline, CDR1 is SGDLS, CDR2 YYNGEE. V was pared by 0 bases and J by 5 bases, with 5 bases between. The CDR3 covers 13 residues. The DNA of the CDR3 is TGTGCCAGCAGCGTAGAGGGTACCGGGGAGCTGTTTTTT. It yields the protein CASSVEGTGELFF.

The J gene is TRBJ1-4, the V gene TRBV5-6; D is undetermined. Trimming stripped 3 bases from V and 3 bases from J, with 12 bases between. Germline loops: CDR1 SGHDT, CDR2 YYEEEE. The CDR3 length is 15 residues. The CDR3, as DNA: TGTGCCAGCAGCTCACCCCCGCGGGCTAATGAAAAACTGTTTTTT. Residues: CASSSPPRANEKLFF.

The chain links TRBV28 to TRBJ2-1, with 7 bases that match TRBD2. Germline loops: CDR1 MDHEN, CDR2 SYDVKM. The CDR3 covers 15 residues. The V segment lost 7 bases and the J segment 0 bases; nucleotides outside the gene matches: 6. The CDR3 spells CASTLADSSYNEQFF. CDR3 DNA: TGTGCCAGCACCCTAGCGGATAGCTCCTACAATGAGCAGTTCTTC.

DNA of the CDR3: TGTGCCAGCAGGGTATCCAAGACAGGGTCTTATGGCTACACCTTC. Translation: CASRVSKTGSYGYTF. The chain links TRBV6-1 to TRBJ1-2; 7 bases are a match to TRBD1. The CDR3 extends over 15 amino acids. The V gene's germline CDR1 is MNHNS and CDR2 SASEGT. V gave up 6 bases and J gave up 5 bases; unmatched junction bases: 12.

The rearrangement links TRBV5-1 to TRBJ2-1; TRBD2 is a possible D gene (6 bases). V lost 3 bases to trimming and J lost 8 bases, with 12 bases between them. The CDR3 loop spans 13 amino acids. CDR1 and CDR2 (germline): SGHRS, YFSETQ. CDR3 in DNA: TGCGCCAGCAGCTCGGACGGGGAGGATGAGCAGTTCTTC. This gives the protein CASSSDGEDEQFF.